Listed below are T cell receptor beta chains from one sample, sequenced in a study of patients and donors after allogeneic stem cell transplantation. TCRdb used MiXCR to reprocess the RT-PCR reads, holding one entry per CDR3 protein. This sample yields 85,000 to 90,000 distinct CDR3 sequences, of which roughly 48% are seen a single time; roughly three fifths belongs to the top ten. Sequencing was done on a sample of blood, either unsorted or a sorted T cell fraction (not recorded which). These receptors originate from a human donor who was either an allogeneic HSCT recipient or a stem cell or donor lymphocyte infusion donor (not recorded which). It is not recorded whose cells these are; they may come from a transplant donor. The CDR3 runs from the conserved cysteine through the conserved F or W. The D gene is left open where the match is weak. Clone size, where shown, is once, few, many, or a class for clones that have expanded.

V	length	J	D	size	DNA	CDR3
TRBV5-1	15	TRBJ2-1	TRBD2	few	TGCGCCAGCAGCTTGACTGGTAGCGGGGGCAATGAGCAGTTCTTC	CASSLTGSGGNEQFF
TRBV12-3/TRBV12-4	15	TRBJ2-5	.	.	TGTGCCAGCCGGAACATTCCCGGAGAGAAAGAGACCCAGTACTTC	CASRNIPGEKETQYF
TRBV20-1	15	TRBJ1-5	.	few	TGCAGTGCTAGAGATCTAAAGGCAGGCAATCAGCCCCAGCATTTT	CSARDLKAGNQPQHF
TRBV7-2	17	TRBJ2-1	TRBD2	.	TGTGCCAGCAGCCTCGGAGAGGGGACTAGCAGTTACAATGAGCAGTTCTTC	CASSLGEGTSSYNEQFF
TRBV6-5	14	TRBJ1-2	.	few	TGTGCCAGCAGTCGGCCGGGACTTAACTATGGCTACACCTTC	CASSRPGLNYGYTF
TRBV20-1	11	TRBJ1-1	.	few	TGCAGTGCTTCTGACCACACTGAAGCTTTCTTT	CSASDHTEAFF
TRBV20-1	16	TRBJ2-1	.	many	TGCAGTGCAACCCCCTTCGGCGCCTCCACGGGCAATGAGCAGTTCTTC	CSATPFGASTGNEQFF
TRBV28	13	TRBJ1-2	.	few	TGTGCCAGCAAGATCGGGGGGCACTATGGCTACACCTTC	CASKIGGHYGYTF
TRBV14	14	TRBJ1-4	.	many	TGTGCCAGCAGCTTTCGACAGAGGAATGAAAAACTGTTTTTT	CASSFRQRNEKLFF
TRBV11-2	15	TRBJ1-5	TRBD1	.	TGTGCCAGCAGCGCGACAGGGTATAGCAATCAGCCCCAGCATTTT	CASSATGYSNQPQHF
TRBV7-9	14	TRBJ1-1	.	few	TGTGCCAGCAGCTTAGTAGGCCCAGACCCTGAAGCTTTCTTT	CASSLVGPDPEAFF
TRBV4-2	13	TRBJ1-1	TRBD1	few	TGTGCCAGCAGCCAGGACAGGACCACTGAAGCTTTCTTT	CASSQDRTTEAFF
TRBV12-3/TRBV12-4	11	TRBJ2-1	TRBD2	.	TGTGCCACTAGCGGTATTGGTGAGCAGTTCTTC	CATSGIGEQFF
TRBV20-1	14	TRBJ2-7	.	few	TGCAGTGCTGCCGACCGGGACATACTCTACGAGCAGTACTTC	CSAADRDILYEQYF
TRBV5-4	14	TRBJ1-4	TRBD1	few	TGTGCCAGCAGCTTGGATGCAGGGGGCGAAAAACTGTTTTTT	CASSLDAGGEKLFF
TRBV4-3	15	TRBJ1-6	.	.	TGCGCCAGCAGCCAAGACCGAGTCAGGAATTCACCCCTCCACTTT	CASSQDRVRNSPLHF
TRBV3-1	14	TRBJ2-3	.	.	TGTGCCAGCAGCCAAGAGGGAGTGTCAGATACGCAGTATTTT	CASSQEGVSDTQYF
TRBV29-1	13	TRBJ1-1	.	few	TGCAGCCCAATACGCCAGGGAGGGACTGAAGCTTTCTTT	CSPIRQGGTEAFF
TRBV12-3/TRBV12-4	15	TRBJ2-7	TRBD1	once	TGTGCCAGCAGTTTGACGGGACAGGGATCCCACGAGCAGTACTTC	CASSLTGQGSHEQYF
TRBV9	15	TRBJ2-1	TRBD2	.	TGTGCCAGCAGCGTTACTAGCGGAATTTACAATGAGCAGTTCTTC	CASSVTSGIYNEQFF
TRBV5-6	14	TRBJ2-7	.	.	TGTGCCAGCAGCTTGTTCGGGACATCCTACGAGCAGTACTTC	CASSLFGTSYEQYF
TRBV7-6	15	TRBJ1-3	.	.	TGTGCCAGCAGCTTAGCTGGCGGGAACGGAAACACCATATATTTT	CASSLAGGNGNTIYF
TRBV7-9	15	TRBJ1-3	.	few	TGTGCCAGCAGCTTAGAGGCGGGACCTGGAAACACCATATATTTT	CASSLEAGPGNTIYF
TRBV6-6	15	TRBJ2-3	.	.	TGTGCCAGCTATAAAGGGCTAGCAAATACAGATACGCAGTATTTT	CASYKGLANTDTQYF
TRBV5-1	14	TRBJ1-1	.	few	TGCGCCAGCAGCTACCAGGGTCGTGGGACTGAAGCTTTCTTT	CASSYQGRGTEAFF
TRBV20-1	12	TRBJ2-7	TRBD2	.	TGCAGTGCTAGTGGGACTAGCGGGGAGCAGTACTTC	CSASGTSGEQYF
TRBV3-1	15	TRBJ1-1	.	.	TGTGCCAGCAGCCAAGAGCGAGGGGCCAGGACTGAAGCTTTCTTT	CASSQERGARTEAFF
TRBV28	14	TRBJ1-4	.	few	TGTGCCAGCAGACCACAGGAGGCTCTGGAAAAACTGTTTTTT	CASRPQEALEKLFF
TRBV6-5	16	TRBJ1-4	.	.	TGTGCCAGCAGTTACTCCGTTGGGGGGGCAAGAGAAAAACTGTTTTTT	CASSYSVGGAREKLFF
TRBV12-3/TRBV12-4	16	TRBJ1-1	.	.	TGTGCCAGCAGTTTAGTTCCCCTCGGTTTTAACACTGAAGCTTTCTTT	CASSLVPLGFNTEAFF
TRBV4-1	17	TRBJ1-1	TRBD1	few	TGCGCCAGCAGCCAAAGGGACAGGGTGGGTTTGGACACTGAAGCTTTCTTT	CASSQRDRVGLDTEAFF
TRBV25-1	14	TRBJ2-7	.	.	TGTGCCAGCAGTGAATCGGGCTCCACCTACGAGCAGTACTTC	CASSESGSTYEQYF
TRBV20-1	13	TRBJ1-1	TRBD1	few	TGCAGTGCGCGACAGGGGGCGAACACTGAAGCTTTCTTT	CSARQGANTEAFF
TRBV5-1	14	TRBJ1-1	TRBD1	.	TGCGCCAGCAGCATAACCCCAGGGGGCACTGAAGCTTTCTTT	CASSITPGGTEAFF
TRBV20-1	14	TRBJ1-1	TRBD1	few	TGCAGTGCAAACCAGGGGGCCGGGGACACTGAAGCTTTCTTT	CSANQGAGDTEAFF
TRBV9	14	TRBJ1-2	TRBD1	once	TGTGCCAGCAGCTTACAGGGGGAGGACTATGGCTACACCTTC	CASSLQGEDYGYTF
TRBV4-2	15	TRBJ1-4	.	.	TGTGCCAGCAGCCAAGTGAAGGGAGGGGCCGAAAAACTGTTTTTT	CASSQVKGGAEKLFF
TRBV5-5	15	TRBJ1-1	TRBD1	.	TGTGCCAGCAGCAACCGGGACAGGCTTTATACTGAAGCTTTCTTT	CASSNRDRLYTEAFF
TRBV24-1	14	TRBJ1-2	.	.	TGTGCCACCGGGGAAGGAGACGGTAACTATGGCTACACCTTC	CATGEGDGNYGYTF
TRBV7-6	14	TRBJ2-7	TRBD2	.	TGTGCCAGCAGCCCGCGGGAGGGCCTCTACGAGCAGTACTTC	CASSPREGLYEQYF